This entry concerns a single T cell receptor beta chain. The antigen remains undetermined. The sample is drawn from a study of cytomegalovirus exposure and HLA in healthy donors. General observations from the study: Across donors, most TCRs were seen rarely, yet some public ones were widespread.

The PCR used 60 Vbeta and 13 Jbeta primers. The protocol was immunoSEQ multiplex PCR, while the TCRdb copy is restricted to in-frame clones and leaves out a portion. Among 200,000 or so clones listed, 82% were seen once. Healthy individuals who donated bone marrow served as the donors. Germline CDR1 and CDR2: SGHVS and FNYEAQ. This CDR3 region has 17 residues. V lost 10 bases and J lost 1, with 23 bases in between. The receptor's source is a woman between 50 and 59 years old in good health and CMV-seropositive. The chain recombines TRBV7-6 with TRBJ2-1, with D perhaps matching TRBD2 (7 bases). The source material was PBMCs. The DNA of the CDR3 is TGTGCCATCTCTGGGGGGGCGGATACTAGTTCCTACAATGAGCAGTTCTTC. Translating gives CAISGGADTSSYNEQFF.